These T cell receptor beta chains were read from a single sample in a study of glioma-infiltrating T cells after dendritic cell vaccination. The assay was immunoSEQ multiplex PCR, and TCRdb's table has in-frame clones only and misses some. The data contain some 70,000 clones, 81% of them singletons. The sample here was blood, taken before dendritic cell vaccination. The receptor source for this set is a human donor with glioblastoma. Each CDR3 is given with its conserved first and last residue. A D gene is named only where the DNA matches it firmly. Some rows mark clone size as missing; the rest say once, few, many or name a class of expanded clone.

j_call: TRBJ2-2; clone_size: -; d_call: -; cdr3_length: 16; v_call: TRBV7-7; cdr3_aa: CASSPTSPSNTGELFF; cdr3_nt: TGTGCCAGCAGCCCAACATCTCCCTCGAACACCGGGGAGCTGTTTTTT
j_call: TRBJ2-1; clone_size: -; d_call: -; cdr3_length: 13; v_call: TRBV18; cdr3_aa: CASSGRGYNEQFF; cdr3_nt: TGTGCCAGCTCGGGCAGGGGTTACAATGAGCAGTTCTTC
j_call: TRBJ1-5; clone_size: -; d_call: -; cdr3_length: 17; v_call: TRBV4-1; cdr3_aa: CASSQGGGAEGNQPQHF; cdr3_nt: TGCGCCAGCAGCCAAGGAGGGGGGGCCGAGGGCAATCAGCCCCAGCATTTT
j_call: TRBJ1-2; clone_size: -; d_call: -; cdr3_length: 12; v_call: TRBV6-1; cdr3_aa: CAIRDNNYGYTF; cdr3_nt: TGTGCCATAAGGGACAATAACTATGGCTACACCTTC
j_call: TRBJ1-2; clone_size: -; d_call: TRBD1; cdr3_length: 13; v_call: TRBV9; cdr3_aa: CASSVGTGYGYTF; cdr3_nt: TGTGCCAGCAGCGTTGGGACAGGCTATGGCTACACCTTC
j_call: TRBJ2-2; clone_size: -; d_call: TRBD2; cdr3_length: 17; v_call: TRBV4-1; cdr3_aa: CASSRAASGVGTGELFF; cdr3_nt: TGCGCCAGCAGCCGGGCGGCTAGCGGGGTTGGCACCGGGGAGCTGTTTTTT
j_call: TRBJ1-1; clone_size: -; d_call: -; cdr3_length: 14; v_call: TRBV6-5; cdr3_aa: CASKTPGEGTEAFF; cdr3_nt: TGTGCCAGCAAAACCCCCGGGGAGGGAACTGAAGCTTTCTTT
j_call: TRBJ2-1; clone_size: -; d_call: -; cdr3_length: 14; v_call: TRBV19; cdr3_aa: CASSNQGSYNEQFF; cdr3_nt: TGTGCCAGTAGTAACCAGGGCTCCTACAATGAGCAGTTCTTC
j_call: TRBJ1-1; clone_size: -; d_call: TRBD1; cdr3_length: 16; v_call: TRBV5-6; cdr3_aa: CASSLRWTGLRTEAFF; cdr3_nt: TGTGCCAGCAGCTTACGGTGGACAGGGTTAAGGACTGAAGCTTTCTTT
j_call: TRBJ2-7; clone_size: few; d_call: TRBD2; cdr3_length: 14; v_call: TRBV6-5; cdr3_aa: CASSLAGASYEQYF; cdr3_nt: TGTGCCAGCAGCCTAGCGGGGGCGTCCTACGAGCAGTACTTC
j_call: TRBJ1-5; clone_size: -; d_call: TRBD1; cdr3_length: 18; v_call: TRBV6-1; cdr3_aa: CASSGGRTGGESNQPQHF; cdr3_nt: TGTGCCAGCAGTGGCGGAAGGACAGGTGGTGAGAGCAATCAGCCCCAGCATTTT
j_call: TRBJ1-4; clone_size: few; d_call: -; cdr3_length: 13; v_call: TRBV2; cdr3_aa: CASSPRTDEKLFF; cdr3_nt: TGTGCCAGCAGTCCGCGGACAGACGAAAAACTGTTTTTT
j_call: TRBJ2-2; clone_size: -; d_call: TRBD2; cdr3_length: 19; v_call: TRBV9; cdr3_aa: CASSFSGGLAGAPTGELFF; cdr3_nt: TGTGCCAGCAGCTTTTCGGGGGGACTAGCGGGGGCCCCTACCGGGGAGCTGTTTTTT
j_call: TRBJ2-5; clone_size: -; d_call: TRBD1; cdr3_length: 16; v_call: TRBV9; cdr3_aa: CASSVATGQGSETQYF; cdr3_nt: TGTGCCAGCAGCGTAGCTACGGGACAGGGTTCGGAGACCCAGTACTTC
j_call: TRBJ1-2; clone_size: -; d_call: -; cdr3_length: 15; v_call: TRBV27; cdr3_aa: CASSKSFGGNYGYTF; cdr3_nt: TGTGCCAGCAGTAAATCCTTCGGGGGGAACTATGGCTACACCTTC
j_call: TRBJ1-5; clone_size: -; d_call: TRBD1; cdr3_length: 14; v_call: TRBV7-2; cdr3_aa: CASSPDRGNQPQHF; cdr3_nt: TGTGCCAGCAGCCCCGACAGGGGAAATCAGCCCCAGCATTTT
j_call: TRBJ2-7; clone_size: once; d_call: -; cdr3_length: 12; v_call: TRBV4-1; cdr3_aa: CASSHTENEQYF; cdr3_nt: TGCGCCAGCAGCCATACAGAAAACGAGCAGTACTTC
j_call: TRBJ2-2; clone_size: -; d_call: TRBD1; cdr3_length: 14; v_call: TRBV2; cdr3_aa: CASRDRAGTGELFF; cdr3_nt: TGTGCCAGCAGAGACAGGGCTGGCACCGGGGAGCTGTTTTTT
j_call: TRBJ2-1; clone_size: -; d_call: -; cdr3_length: 16; v_call: TRBV6-1; cdr3_aa: CASSGVPPGSDNEQFF; cdr3_nt: TGTGCCAGCAGTGGGGTCCCGCCGGGTAGCGACAATGAGCAGTTCTTC
j_call: TRBJ1-5; clone_size: -; d_call: -; cdr3_length: 12; v_call: TRBV7-2; cdr3_aa: CASSSGGQPQHF; cdr3_nt: TGTGCCAGCAGCTCGGGGGGTCAGCCCCAGCATTTT
j_call: TRBJ1-3; clone_size: -; d_call: -; cdr3_length: 15; v_call: TRBV9; cdr3_aa: CASSLRGSSGNTIYF; cdr3_nt: TGTGCCAGCAGCCTTAGGGGGAGCTCTGGAAACACCATATATTTT
j_call: TRBJ2-1; clone_size: -; d_call: -; cdr3_length: 16; v_call: TRBV29-1; cdr3_aa: CSVEGDYSGTYNEQFF; cdr3_nt: TGCAGCGTTGAAGGTGATTATAGCGGCACCTACAATGAGCAGTTCTTC
j_call: TRBJ1-1; clone_size: once; d_call: -; cdr3_length: 15; v_call: TRBV6-1; cdr3_aa: CASSRSGTVNTEAFF; cdr3_nt: TGTGCCAGCAGTAGGTCCGGGACTGTGAACACTGAAGCTTTCTTT
j_call: TRBJ1-5; clone_size: once; d_call: -; cdr3_length: 15; v_call: TRBV18; cdr3_aa: CASSSSQVFGQPQHF; cdr3_nt: TGTGCCAGCTCATCCTCCCAGGTTTTTGGTCAGCCCCAGCATTTT
j_call: TRBJ2-3; clone_size: -; d_call: -; cdr3_length: 14; v_call: TRBV5-1; cdr3_aa: CASSFSGSTDTQYF; cdr3_nt: TGCGCCAGCAGCTTCTCGGGTAGCACAGATACGCAGTATTTT
j_call: TRBJ2-1; clone_size: -; d_call: -; cdr3_length: 13; v_call: TRBV2; cdr3_aa: CASSEARSHEQFF; cdr3_nt: TGTGCCAGCAGTGAAGCCAGGTCCCATGAGCAGTTCTTC
j_call: TRBJ2-1; clone_size: -; d_call: -; cdr3_length: 16; v_call: TRBV18; cdr3_aa: CASSPLQGGGNNEQFF; cdr3_nt: TGTGCCAGCTCACCTCTACAGGGAGGGGGTAACAATGAGCAGTTCTTC
j_call: TRBJ1-2; clone_size: -; d_call: -; cdr3_length: 14; v_call: TRBV6-1; cdr3_aa: CASTKTAGEVGYTF; cdr3_nt: TGTGCCAGCACTAAGACTGCGGGGGAGGTTGGCTACACCTTC
j_call: TRBJ1-1; clone_size: -; d_call: -; cdr3_length: 11; v_call: TRBV6-6; cdr3_aa: CASAENTEAFF; cdr3_nt: TGTGCCAGCGCGGAAAACACTGAAGCTTTCTTT
j_call: TRBJ1-1; clone_size: -; d_call: TRBD1; cdr3_length: 14; v_call: TRBV19; cdr3_aa: CASRWDRGDTEAFF; cdr3_nt: TGTGCCAGTAGGTGGGACAGAGGGGACACTGAAGCTTTCTTT
j_call: TRBJ1-6; clone_size: -; d_call: -; cdr3_length: 16; v_call: TRBV4-2; cdr3_aa: CASSQNPGSGDSPLHF; cdr3_nt: TGTGCCAGCAGCCAAAATCCGGGGTCAGGGGACTCACCCCTCCACTTT
j_call: TRBJ2-5; clone_size: -; d_call: -; cdr3_length: 14; v_call: TRBV5-4; cdr3_aa: CASSLDSSQETQYF; cdr3_nt: TGTGCCAGCAGCTTGGACAGCTCACAAGAGACCCAGTACTTC
j_call: TRBJ1-2; clone_size: -; d_call: TRBD1; cdr3_length: 15; v_call: TRBV7-9; cdr3_aa: CASSSTGGRIYGYTF; cdr3_nt: TGTGCCAGCAGCTCTACAGGGGGCCGCATCTATGGCTACACCTTC
j_call: TRBJ1-6; clone_size: few; d_call: -; cdr3_length: 13; v_call: TRBV27; cdr3_aa: CASSSGNNSPLHF; cdr3_nt: TGTGCCAGCAGTTCGGGGAATAATTCACCCCTCCACTTT
j_call: TRBJ1-6; clone_size: few; d_call: -; cdr3_length: 17; v_call: TRBV27; cdr3_aa: CASTRVGGPSYNSPLHF; cdr3_nt: TGTGCCAGCACCCGGGTGGGGGGACCCTCCTATAATTCACCCCTCCACTTT
j_call: TRBJ2-3; clone_size: -; d_call: -; cdr3_length: 14; v_call: TRBV25-1; cdr3_aa: CASSLSQGTDTQYF; cdr3_nt: TGTGCCAGCAGTCTTTCACAGGGAACAGATACGCAGTATTTT
j_call: TRBJ2-6; clone_size: -; d_call: TRBD1; cdr3_length: 19; v_call: TRBV15; cdr3_aa: CATSRDLRQGATGANVLTF; cdr3_nt: TGTGCCACCAGCAGAGATTTGAGACAGGGGGCAACTGGGGCCAACGTCCTGACTTTC
j_call: TRBJ2-2; clone_size: -; d_call: -; cdr3_length: 18; v_call: TRBV4-2; cdr3_aa: CASSQYLRVTGGTGELFF; cdr3_nt: TGTGCCAGCAGCCAATACCTCAGGGTCACAGGCGGCACCGGGGAGCTGTTTTTT
j_call: TRBJ1-1; clone_size: -; d_call: -; cdr3_length: 15; v_call: TRBV9; cdr3_aa: CASSVAAGYNTEAFF; cdr3_nt: TGTGCCAGCAGCGTAGCCGCAGGGTATAACACTGAAGCTTTCTTT
j_call: TRBJ2-1; clone_size: once; d_call: -; cdr3_length: 16; v_call: TRBV19; cdr3_aa: CASSIDLVGGAYEQFF; cdr3_nt: TGTGCCAGTAGTATAGATCTAGTAGGGGGGGCCTATGAGCAGTTCTTC
j_call: TRBJ2-1; clone_size: -; d_call: -; cdr3_length: 12; v_call: TRBV7-6; cdr3_aa: CASSPRRGEQFF; cdr3_nt: TGTGCCAGCAGCCCGAGACGGGGTGAGCAGTTCTTC
j_call: TRBJ1-5; clone_size: -; d_call: TRBD1; cdr3_length: 14; v_call: TRBV19; cdr3_aa: CASSILGGRQPQHF; cdr3_nt: TGTGCCAGTAGTATATTAGGGGGCAGGCAGCCCCAGCATTTT
j_call: TRBJ2-7; clone_size: -; d_call: -; cdr3_length: 14; v_call: TRBV7-2; cdr3_aa: CASSYTPGAYEQYF; cdr3_nt: TGTGCCAGCAGCTATACCCCGGGGGCCTACGAGCAGTACTTC
j_call: TRBJ1-1; clone_size: -; d_call: -; cdr3_length: 13; v_call: TRBV25-1; cdr3_aa: CASSYRTPPEAFF; cdr3_nt: TGTGCCAGCAGTTACCGGACACCTCCCGAAGCTTTCTTT
j_call: TRBJ2-7; clone_size: -; d_call: TRBD1; cdr3_length: 14; v_call: TRBV5-4; cdr3_aa: CASSRQGSTYEQYF; cdr3_nt: TGTGCCAGCAGTCGACAGGGAAGCACCTACGAGCAGTACTTC
j_call: TRBJ1-1; clone_size: -; d_call: -; cdr3_length: 13; v_call: TRBV4-1; cdr3_aa: CASSPIPGTEAFF; cdr3_nt: TGCGCCAGCAGCCCAATACCGGGCACTGAAGCTTTCTTT
j_call: TRBJ2-5; clone_size: -; d_call: TRBD2; cdr3_length: 17; v_call: TRBV4-1; cdr3_aa: CASSQAASGGPQETQYF; cdr3_nt: TGCGCCAGCAGCCAAGCGGCTAGCGGAGGCCCCCAAGAGACCCAGTACTTC
j_call: TRBJ1-1; clone_size: -; d_call: TRBD1; cdr3_length: 13; v_call: TRBV19; cdr3_aa: CASSSDRGVFAFF; cdr3_nt: TGTGCCAGTTCTTCGGACAGGGGGGTTTTCGCTTTCTTT